One and the same sample provided the 6 T cell receptor beta chains below, sequenced in a study of radiotherapy plus CTLA-4 blockade in lung cancer (dated by TCRdb to the late 2010s). Libraries were made using the immunoSEQ multiplex PCR assay. TCRdb holds this immuneACCESS table with in-frame rearrangements only. Some clones are missing; in checked studies, unresolved V genes explain under half, and the rest has no known cause. In all, the sample holds fewer than 40,000 clones, and about 80% of those were seen once. Jointly, the top ten make up around 9% of the sample. Source: peripheral blood, taken from a patient treated with radiotherapy plus ipilimumab. The receptors were sampled from a human donor with non-small cell lung cancer who had stable disease on radiotherapy plus ipilimumab.

The chain has TRBV18 and TRBJ1-2; TRBD1 is a possible D gene (5 bases). Germline assignment: CDR1 KGHSH and CDR2 LQKENI. Deletions cut 2 bases from V and 3 bases from J, with 7 bases between. The CDR3 extends over 13 amino acids. This CDR3 reads CASSPGRDYGYTF. DNA of the CDR3: TGTGCCAGCTCACCAGGCAGGGACTATGGCTACACCTTC.

This rearrangement joins TRBV6-5 to TRBJ2-7; maybe TRBD2 (5 bases). CDR3 length equals 14 residues. Trimming took 7 bases from V and 1 from J, leaving 14 bases between them. Germline CDR1 and CDR2: MNHEY and SVGAGI. The chain's CDR3 is CASTGWERSYEQYV. The CDR3 DNA follows: TGTGCCAGCACGGGGTGGGAAAGGTCCTACGAGCAGTACGTC.

The J gene is TRBJ1-5, the V gene TRBV19; D may be TRBD1 (5 bases). Germline-derived CDR1 and CDR2 are LNHDA and SQIVND (reference sequence). V lost 4 bases and J lost 0, with 7 bases in between. The CDR3 extends over 14 amino acids. In DNA form, the CDR3 reads TGTGCCAGTAGTAAGGGGTATAGCAATCAGCCCCAGCATTTT. This sequence encodes CASSKGYSNQPQHF.

This chain uses TRBV6-1 with TRBJ1-5, with D unresolved. Between the trimmed V and J ends, which lost 8 bases and 1 base, there was a span of 9 bases. Germline V lookup: CDR1 MNHNS, CDR2 SASEGT. This CDR3 is built from 13 residues. The chain's CDR3 is CASVTGSNQPQHF. CDR3 in DNA: TGTGCCAGCGTAACCGGGAGCAATCAGCCCCAGCATTTT.

The chain links TRBV7-2 to TRBJ1-3; D uncertain. The CDR3 length is 15 residues. The ends were cut back, 1 base at V and 0 bases at J, with 7 bases in the middle. Per germline, CDR1 SGHTA and CDR2 FQGNSA. CDR3 sequence: CASSLGAYSGNTIYF. The DNA for the CDR3 is TGTGCCAGCAGCTTAGGAGCTTACTCTGGAAACACCATATATTTT.

The rearrangement links TRBV7-6 to TRBJ1-1; D perhaps matches TRBD1 (5 bases). CDR1 is SGHVS, CDR2 FNYEAQ, per germline. This CDR3 has 16 residues. The V end lost 5 bases, the J end lost 0 bases, and 16 bases lay between the germline ends. The CDR3 loop reads CASSQASPGVNTEAFF. The CDR3 DNA follows: TGTGCCAGCAGCCAGGCCTCTCCGGGGGTGAACACTGAAGCTTTCTTT.